The 12 T cell receptor beta chains given below trace back to one sample, sequenced in a study of beta chain features in type 1 diabetes. Expressed TCRB transcripts were sequenced after all isolated RNA was converted to cDNA. Using immunoSEQ multiplex PCR, the repertoire was profiled, and TCRdb retains in-frame clones only, with some absent. The profile shows hundreds of thousands of clones, around a sixth of them singletons. Sequenced input: naive CD4+ T cells from blood. The origin of the receptors is a man aged 18 to 29 in good health.

The sample holds a few counts of this clone. V is TRBV7-2 and J is TRBJ2-3; 8 bases agree with TRBD2. The CDR3 totals 16 residues. The V segment lost 5 bases and the J segment 4 bases; nucleotides outside the gene matches: 11. Germline-derived CDR1 and CDR2 are SGHTA and FQGNSA. CDR3: CASSPRRGGTPDTQYF. The CDR3 DNA reads TGTGCCAGCAGCCCACGGCGCGGGGGGACGCCAGATACGCAGTATTTT.

The chain joins TRBV28 to TRBJ2-4; 10 bases fit TRBD1. Germline V CDR1 and CDR2: MDHEN, SYDVKM. The CDR3 spans 14 residues. V lost 9 bases and J lost 1; bases outside the gene matches: 3. CDR3 residues: CASRQGAAKNIQYF. The DNA for the CDR3 is TGTGCCAGTAGACAGGGGGCGGCCAAAAACATTCAGTACTTC.

This CDR3 reads CASSSQELSYEQYF. CDR3 nucleotide sequence: TGTGCCAGCAGCTCTCAGGAGTTGTCCTACGAGCAGTACTTC. This chain joins TRBV7-8 and TRBJ2-7; no firm D call. The CDR3 contains 14 residues. V lost 4 bases and J 1 base, leaving 11 bases between the germline ends. Germline CDR1 reads SGHVS; CDR2 reads FQNEAQ.

The gene calls are TRBV7-2 and TRBJ2-7; D call uncertain. The CDR3 length is 14 residues. V was cut by 1 base and J by 3 bases, with 10 bases left in between. CDR1 and CDR2 from the germline V gene are SGHTA and FQGNSA. CDR3 sequence reads: CASSLEPLVYEQYF. CDR3 nucleotide sequence: TGTGCCAGCAGCTTAGAACCACTGGTCTACGAGCAGTACTTC.

The table lists this clone with a few counts. The CDR3 loop reads CASSQDLERGATQYF. CDR3 nucleotides: TGCGCCAGCAGCCAAGATCTGGAGCGGGGGGCTACGCAGTATTTT. The V call is TRBV4-3, the J call TRBJ2-3, with 9 bases aligning to TRBD2. The germline V gene has CDR1 LGHNA and CDR2 YSLEER. J lost 8 bases, V lost 0 bases, and 6 bases had no gene match. The CDR3 spans 15 residues.

This clone showed up just a few times. The genes are TRBV7-3 and TRBJ2-6; D unclear. The V end lost 6 bases, the J end lost 0 bases, and 3 bases lay between the germline ends. This CDR3 spans 13 amino acids. In germline, CDR1 is SGHTA, CDR2 FQGTGA. The CDR3 reads CASRTSGANVLTF. The CDR3 region has the DNA TGTGCCAGCAGAACCTCTGGGGCCAACGTCCTGACTTTC.

The chain joins TRBV18 to TRBJ2-1; 7 positions agree with TRBD2. The CDR3 has 16 amino acids. V lost 1 base to trimming and J lost 1 base; unmatched junction nucleotides: 4. Germline V CDR1 and CDR2: KGHSH, LQKENI. CDR3 bases: TGTGCCAGCTCACCACGGGAGGGAGTATCCTACAATGAGCAGTTCTTC. Its protein product is CASSPREGVSYNEQFF.

This chain joins TRBV28 and TRBJ2-1, with no clear D. Germline V gives CDR1 MDHEN, CDR2 SYDVKM. The CDR3 totals 16 residues. V was clipped by 3 bases and J by 4 bases, with 16 bases between them. As DNA, the CDR3 is TGTGCCAGCAGTTTTTCCGGGCGTGGACCTTACAATGAGCAGTTCTTC. Translating gives CASSFSGRGPYNEQFF. Together with reference TRBV28 and TRBJ2-1, the CDR3 gives the full variable domain: DVKVTQSSRYLVKRTGEKVFLECVQDMDHENMFWYRQDPGLGLRLIYFSYDVKMKEKGDIPEGYSVSREKKERFSLILESASTNQTSMYLCASSFSGRGPYNEQFFGPGTRLTVL.

The V and J genes are TRBV9 and TRBJ1-2, with TRBD1 matching over 7 bases. The germline CDR1 and CDR2 sequences are SGDLS and YYNGEE. Trimming removed 3 bases from V and 4 bases from J; junction bases left unmatched: 9. The CDR3 contains 15 residues. The CDR3 here is CASSANRGPSYGYTF. The CDR3 bases are TGTGCCAGCAGCGCCAACAGGGGCCCCTCCTATGGCTACACCTTC.

The J gene is TRBJ2-1, the V gene TRBV7-8, with D unclear. The CDR3 covers 16 residues. CDR1 is SGHVS, CDR2 FQNEAQ, per germline. The ends were cut back, 4 bases at V and 0 bases at J, with 13 bases in the middle. The DNA for the CDR3 is TGTGCCAGCAGCTCCCCCGGGTCACCCTCCTACAATGAGCAGTTCTTC. This sequence encodes CASSSPGSPSYNEQFF.

This clone was counted between two and nine times. The chain couples TRBV29-1 to TRBJ2-3, with 10 bases lining up with TRBD1. The CDR3 loop spans 15 amino acids. J gave up 2 bases and V 4 bases, and 6 bases lay outside the gene matches. Per the germline V gene, CDR1 is SQVTM and CDR2 is ANQGSEA. The CDR3 region is CSVGAGTGATDTQYF. The CDR3 DNA reads TGCAGCGTTGGTGCCGGGACAGGGGCCACAGATACGCAGTATTTT.

In this sample, this clone turned up a few times. The rearrangement links TRBV10-3 to TRBJ2-3, with 7 positions matching TRBD1. V lost 2 bases to trimming and J lost 2 bases; unmatched junction nucleotides: 4. The CDR3 sequence is 15 residues long. The germline V gene encodes CDR1 ENHRY and CDR2 SYGVKD. CDR3 sequence: CAISERTGPTDTQYF. The DNA of the CDR3 is TGTGCCATCAGTGAGCGGACAGGTCCCACAGATACGCAGTATTTT.